The 2 T cell receptor beta chains in this list originate from one sample, sequenced in a study of spatial heterogeneity in lung cancer. The time point here: blood at routine non-recurrence follow-up after resection. Frozen PBMC, nontumor lung or tumor provided whole RNA, which was sequenced unsorted. TCRdb reprocessed the 5' RACE reads via MiXCR and lists one record per CDR3 protein. The sample holds under 150,000 distinct CDR3 sequences, more than 9% seen once. The source was PBMCs, collected at follow-up. These receptor sequences come from a male donor with early-stage non-small cell lung cancer.

V gene TRBV21-1 combines with J gene TRBJ2-7; the table's D call, TRBD1, was not checked against the DNA. TRBV21-1 is marked as a pseudogene. This CDR3 is 15 amino acids long. This CDR3 reads CASSKEPGEPYEQYF. CDR3 DNA: TGTGCCAGCAGCAAAGAACCAGGGGAACCCTACGAGCAGTACTTC.

This clonotype has just a few counts. This chain connects TRBV6-5 to TRBJ2-7, with 7 bases lining up with TRBD1. V was pared by 1 base and J by 4 bases, with 4 bases of the junction left unmatched. This CDR3 comprises 14 residues. Germline V gene sequence: CDR1 MNHEY, CDR2 SVGAGI. The CDR3 DNA reads as TGTGCCAGCAGTTACTATGAGACAGGGTACGAGCAGTACTTC. Protein: CASSYYETGYEQYF.